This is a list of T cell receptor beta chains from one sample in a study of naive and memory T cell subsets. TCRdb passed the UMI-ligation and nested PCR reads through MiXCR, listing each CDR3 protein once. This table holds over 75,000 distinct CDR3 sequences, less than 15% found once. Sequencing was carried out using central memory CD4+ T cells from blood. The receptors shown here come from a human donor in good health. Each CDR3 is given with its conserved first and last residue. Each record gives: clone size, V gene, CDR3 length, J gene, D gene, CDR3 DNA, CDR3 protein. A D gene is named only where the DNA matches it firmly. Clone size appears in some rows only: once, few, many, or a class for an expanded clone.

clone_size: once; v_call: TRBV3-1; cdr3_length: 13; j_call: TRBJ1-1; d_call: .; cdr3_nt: TGTGCCAGCAGCCAAGGTCGCACAACAGAGGCTTTCTTT; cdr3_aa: CASSQGRTTEAFF
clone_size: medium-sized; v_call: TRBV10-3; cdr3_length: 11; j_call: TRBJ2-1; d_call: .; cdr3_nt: TGTGCCATCAGTGAGTCCAATGAGCAGTTCTTC; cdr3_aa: CAISESNEQFF
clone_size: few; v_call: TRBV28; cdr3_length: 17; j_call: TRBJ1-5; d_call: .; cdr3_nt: TGTGCCAGCAGTACAGGGTTAGTTATAGTGAGCAATCAGCCCCAGCATTTT; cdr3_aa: CASSTGLVIVSNQPQHF
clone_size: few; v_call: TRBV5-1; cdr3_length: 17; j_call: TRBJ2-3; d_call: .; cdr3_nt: TGCGCCAGCAGCTTGGCGCAGGTCCAGGTGGGAGCAGATACGCAGTATTTT; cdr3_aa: CASSLAQVQVGADTQYF
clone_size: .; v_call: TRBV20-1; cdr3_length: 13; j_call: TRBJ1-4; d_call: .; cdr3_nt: TGCAGTGCTAGAGAGTCGGCTAATGAAAAACTGTTTTTT; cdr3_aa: CSARESANEKLFF
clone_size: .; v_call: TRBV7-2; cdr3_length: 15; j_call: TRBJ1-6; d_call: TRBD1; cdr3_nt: TGTGCCAGCAGCTTTGCGGGACAGGCCTATTCACCCCTCCACTTT; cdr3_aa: CASSFAGQAYSPLHF
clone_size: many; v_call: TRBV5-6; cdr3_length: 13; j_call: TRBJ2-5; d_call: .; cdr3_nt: TGTGCCAGCAGCTTCGGAATCCAAGAGACCCAGTACTTC; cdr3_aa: CASSFGIQETQYF
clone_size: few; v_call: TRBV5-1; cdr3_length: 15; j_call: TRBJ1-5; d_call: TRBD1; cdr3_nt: TGCGCCAGCAGCAGAACAGGGGAGAGCAATCAGCCCCAGCATTTT; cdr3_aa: CASSRTGESNQPQHF
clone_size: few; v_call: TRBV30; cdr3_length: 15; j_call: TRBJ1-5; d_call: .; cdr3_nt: TGTGCCTGGAGTTTCGGAGGGGGGTCAAGTCAGCCCCAGCATTTT; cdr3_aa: CAWSFGGGSSQPQHF
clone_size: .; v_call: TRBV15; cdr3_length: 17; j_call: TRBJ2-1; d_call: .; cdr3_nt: TGTGCCACCAGCAGAGACGGGATCCCGGGACGAGCGGTTGAGCAGTTCTTC; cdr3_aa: CATSRDGIPGRAVEQFF
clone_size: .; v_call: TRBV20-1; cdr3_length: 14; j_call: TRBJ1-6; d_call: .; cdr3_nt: TGCAGTGCTAGAGTAGGGGGGTATAATTCACCCCTCCACTTT; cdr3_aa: CSARVGGYNSPLHF
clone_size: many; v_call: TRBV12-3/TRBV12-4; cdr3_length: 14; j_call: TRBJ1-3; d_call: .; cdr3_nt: TGTGCCAGCAGTGGGACCGTGTCTGGAAACACCATATATTTT; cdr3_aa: CASSGTVSGNTIYF
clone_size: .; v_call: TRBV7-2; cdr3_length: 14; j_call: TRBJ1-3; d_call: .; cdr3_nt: TGTGCCAGCAGCCAGGGATGCTCTGGAAACACCATATATTTT; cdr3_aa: CASSQGCSGNTIYF
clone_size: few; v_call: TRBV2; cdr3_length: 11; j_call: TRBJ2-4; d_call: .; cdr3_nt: TGTGCCAGCAGCCCGGACAGCCGGTTGTACTTC; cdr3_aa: CASSPDSRLYF
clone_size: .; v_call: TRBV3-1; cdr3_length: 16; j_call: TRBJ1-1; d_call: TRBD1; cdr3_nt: TGTGCCAGCAGCCCAGGGACAGGGGGCTTAGGCACTGAAGCTTTCTTT; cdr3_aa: CASSPGTGGLGTEAFF
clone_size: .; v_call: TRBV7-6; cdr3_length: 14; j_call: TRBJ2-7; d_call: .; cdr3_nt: TGTGCCAGCAGCGCCCGCCAGTCGTCCTACGAGCAGTACTTC; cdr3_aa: CASSARQSSYEQYF
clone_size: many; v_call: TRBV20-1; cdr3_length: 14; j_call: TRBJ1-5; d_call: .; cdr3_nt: TGCAGTGCTAGAGATCTTCAGGGCAATCAGCCCCAGCATTTT; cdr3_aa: CSARDLQGNQPQHF
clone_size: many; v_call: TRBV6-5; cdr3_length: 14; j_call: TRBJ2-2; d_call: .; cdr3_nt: TGTGCCAGCAGTTCAGACTGGAACACCGGGGAGCTGTTTTTT; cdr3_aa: CASSSDWNTGELFF
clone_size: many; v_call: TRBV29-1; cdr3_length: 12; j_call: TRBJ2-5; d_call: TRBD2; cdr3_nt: TGCAGTCATACTAGCGAACAAGAGACCCAGTACTTC; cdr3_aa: CSHTSEQETQYF
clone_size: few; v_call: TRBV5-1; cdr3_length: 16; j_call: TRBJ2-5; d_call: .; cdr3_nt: TGCGCCAGCAGCGCAGAATCCGGACAGCTGAAAGAGACCCAGTACTTC; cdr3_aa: CASSAESGQLKETQYF
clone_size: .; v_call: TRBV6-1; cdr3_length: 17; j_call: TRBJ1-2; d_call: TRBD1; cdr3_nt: TGTGCCAGCAGTGAACCCTCCGGAATGACAGGGGGCTATGGCTACACCTTC; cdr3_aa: CASSEPSGMTGGYGYTF
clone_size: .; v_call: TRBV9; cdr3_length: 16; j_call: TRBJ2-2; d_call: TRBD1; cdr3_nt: TGTGCCAGCAGCGTAGTACCAGGGGGGAACACCGGGGAGCTGTTTTTT; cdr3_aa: CASSVVPGGNTGELFF
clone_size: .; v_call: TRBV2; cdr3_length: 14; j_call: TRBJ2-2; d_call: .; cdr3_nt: TGTGCCAGCAGATCCGGGTCGAACACCGGGGAGCTGTTTTTT; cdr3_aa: CASRSGSNTGELFF
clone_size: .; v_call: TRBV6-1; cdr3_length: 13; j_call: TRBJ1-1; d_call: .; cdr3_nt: TGTGCCAGCCTGTTATTTTATGCGGGTGAAGCTTTCTTT; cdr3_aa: CASLLFYAGEAFF
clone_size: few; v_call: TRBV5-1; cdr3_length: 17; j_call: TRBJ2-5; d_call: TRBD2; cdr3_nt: TGCGCCAGCAGCTTGGCAGGGCTAGCGGGAGTGTTGGAGACCCAGTACTTC; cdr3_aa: CASSLAGLAGVLETQYF
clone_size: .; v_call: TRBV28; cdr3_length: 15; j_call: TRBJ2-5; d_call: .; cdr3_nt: TGTGCCAGCAGCAGTCCACACGGGAGCCAAGAGACCCAGTACTTC; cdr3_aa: CASSSPHGSQETQYF
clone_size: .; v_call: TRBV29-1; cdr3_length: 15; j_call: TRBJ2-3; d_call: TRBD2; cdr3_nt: TGCAGCGCAAACGGACTAGCGGGGGCCACAGATACGCAGTATTTT; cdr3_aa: CSANGLAGATDTQYF
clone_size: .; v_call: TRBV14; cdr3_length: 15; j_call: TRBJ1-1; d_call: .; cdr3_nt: TGTGCCAGCAGCCAAGGTTGGGCAGCAAACACTGAAGCTTTCTTT; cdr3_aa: CASSQGWAANTEAFF
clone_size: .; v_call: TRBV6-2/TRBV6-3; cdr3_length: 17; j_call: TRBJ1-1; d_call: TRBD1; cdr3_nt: TGTGCCAGCAGTTACTCTTGGGAGGGGGCTTCGAACACTGAAGCTTTCTTT; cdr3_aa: CASSYSWEGASNTEAFF
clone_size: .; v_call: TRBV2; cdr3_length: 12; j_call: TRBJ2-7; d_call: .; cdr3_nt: TGTGCCAGCCTCGGGAGCGGCTACGAGCAGTACTTC; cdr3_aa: CASLGSGYEQYF
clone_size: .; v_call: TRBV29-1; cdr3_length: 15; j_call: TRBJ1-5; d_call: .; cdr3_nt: TGCAGCGTTGGATCTGCGCAGGGCGACAATCAGCCCCAGCATTTT; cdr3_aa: CSVGSAQGDNQPQHF
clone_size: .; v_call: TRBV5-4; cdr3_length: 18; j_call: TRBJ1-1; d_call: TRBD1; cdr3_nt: TGTGCCAGCAGCCCTTCACAGGGGTGGGGACGGACGAACACTGAAGCTTTCTTT; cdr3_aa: CASSPSQGWGRTNTEAFF
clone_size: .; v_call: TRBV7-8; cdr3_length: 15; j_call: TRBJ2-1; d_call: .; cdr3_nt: TGTGCCAGCAGCTTAGCGGGGGGCAGGGGGTATGAGCAGTTCTTC; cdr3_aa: CASSLAGGRGYEQFF
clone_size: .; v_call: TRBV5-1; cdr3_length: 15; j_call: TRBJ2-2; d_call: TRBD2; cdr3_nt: TGCGCCAGCACCGCCCTGAGCGGGGCGTCCGGGGAGCTGTTTTTT; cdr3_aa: CASTALSGASGELFF
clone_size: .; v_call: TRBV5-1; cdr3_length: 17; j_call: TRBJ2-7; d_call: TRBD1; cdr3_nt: TGTGCCAGCAGCCTCCGGGACAGGGCAGCGACGCTCTACGAGCAGTACTTC; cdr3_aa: CASSLRDRAATLYEQYF
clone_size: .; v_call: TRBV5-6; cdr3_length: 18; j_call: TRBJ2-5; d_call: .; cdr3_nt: TGTGCCAGCAGCTTGGACGGCGGCAGGGCGGCAAGAGAAGAGACCCAGTACTTC; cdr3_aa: CASSLDGGRAAREETQYF
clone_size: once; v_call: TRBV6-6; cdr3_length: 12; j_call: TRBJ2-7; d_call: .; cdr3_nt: TGTGCCAGCAGTTCACAGGGATCCGAGCAGTACTTC; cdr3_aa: CASSSQGSEQYF
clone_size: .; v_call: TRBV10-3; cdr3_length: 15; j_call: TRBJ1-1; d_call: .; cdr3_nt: TGTGCCACAGTGGATCCCGGAGGGGTTCAAACTGAAGCTTTCTTT; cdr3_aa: CATVDPGGVQTEAFF
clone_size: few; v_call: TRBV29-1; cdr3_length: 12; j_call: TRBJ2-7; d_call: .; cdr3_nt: TGCAGCGTTGTTCGGGGGCCGTACGAGCAGTACTTC; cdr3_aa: CSVVRGPYEQYF
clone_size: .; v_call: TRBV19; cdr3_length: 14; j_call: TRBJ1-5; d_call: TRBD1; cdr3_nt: TGTGCCAGTAGTACCCGGGACAGGGGTCAGCCCCAGCATTTT; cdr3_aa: CASSTRDRGQPQHF
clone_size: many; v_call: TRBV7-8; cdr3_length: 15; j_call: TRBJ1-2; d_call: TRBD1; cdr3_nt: TGTGCCAGCAGCCTAGGACAGGGAGGGGACTATGGCTACACCTTC; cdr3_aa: CASSLGQGGDYGYTF